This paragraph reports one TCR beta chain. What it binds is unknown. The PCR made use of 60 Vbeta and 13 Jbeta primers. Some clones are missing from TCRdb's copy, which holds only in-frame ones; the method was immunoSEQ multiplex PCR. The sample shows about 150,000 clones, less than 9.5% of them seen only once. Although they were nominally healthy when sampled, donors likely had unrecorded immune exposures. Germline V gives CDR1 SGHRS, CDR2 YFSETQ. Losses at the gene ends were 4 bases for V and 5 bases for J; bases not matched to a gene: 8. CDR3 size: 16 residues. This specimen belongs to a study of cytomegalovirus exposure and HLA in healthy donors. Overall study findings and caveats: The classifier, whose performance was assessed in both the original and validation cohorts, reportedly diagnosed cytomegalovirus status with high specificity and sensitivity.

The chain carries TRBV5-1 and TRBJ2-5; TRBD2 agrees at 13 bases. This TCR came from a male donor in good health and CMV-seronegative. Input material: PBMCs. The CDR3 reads CASSTGLAGAGETQYF. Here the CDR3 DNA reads TGCGCCAGCAGCACAGGACTAGCGGGGGCAGGGGAGACCCAGTACTTC.